The entry below gives a single T cell receptor (beta chain) sequence along with its context. Its cognate antigen has yet to be identified. There are no base qualities to consult, and no much larger clone falls within one base. Sequences SEHNR (CDR1) and FQNEAQ (CDR2) are obtained from the germline V gene (reference sequence). The CDR3 covers 16 residues, taking in both the cysteine and the phenylalanine. The DNA shown is the 48-base CDR3, in frame from base 1. V and J lose 6 bases and 5 bases, and a span of 20 bases separates them. The data stem from a study of blood T cells in healthy people across ages (dated by TCRdb to between 2014 and 2017). Study-level background: In model experiments, template switching captured about one uniquely barcoded TCR beta cDNA molecule for every two T cells. Age-related changes in TCR beta repertoire diversity were measured in the study by deep sequencing normalized with unique cDNA molecular identifiers. Donors were grouped into four age groups: young (average roughly 16 years), middle-aged (approximately 41), aged (about 60) and long-lived (around 80). To avoid experimental bias, donors of different ages were spread randomly across the sequencing lanes. Two additional independent replicas of 1 million unique cDNA reads from the same blood draw were analyzed for two donors (one aged 18 to 30 and one aged 80 or older).

Study-level results and caveats: Observed TCR beta diversity per million T cells fell roughly linearly with age, and a significant reduction was already apparent by age around 44. Observed TCR beta diversity correlated strongly with the percentage of naive T cells measured by flow cytometry. Because profiling used bulk unsorted PBMCs, naive and antigen-experienced compartments could not be compared conclusively. Because donor CMV infection status was unknown, age-related changes in expanded clonotypes were potentially confounded. Estimates of total diversity based on one million sequenced T cells were regarded as lower bounds and as underestimates. Compared with the aged group, more naive CD4+ T cells, fewer expanded clones and increased TCR diversity were shown by the long-lived group, suggesting age selection.

Systemically healthy Caucasian individuals from Russia, 39 in total and aged about 6 to 100 years, were included as donors. Each donor gave 8.5 to 10 milliliters of peripheral blood, collected into EDTA-treated Vacutainer tubes. Ficoll-Paque density-gradient centrifugation was used to isolate PBMCs, with at least 7 million obtained per sample. Trizol reagent was used to extract total RNA from the PBMCs, yielding at least 5 micrograms per sample. Naive CD45RAhigh/CD27high T cell percentages were measured by flow cytometry on a PBMC aliquot from every donor. Library preparation used 5' RACE. The sequencing machine was an Illumina HiSeq 2500. A second PCR of about 7 to 12 cycles was performed with a sample-barcoded 5' primer and a J-beta primer mix. A unique molecular identifier was introduced onto each TCR beta cDNA molecule by a template-switch 5' adaptor carrying 12 random nucleotides. Each sample yielded at least 3 million CDR3-containing paired-end reads. First-strand cDNA was synthesized from all RNA with the Mint cDNA synthesis kit, primed by a TRBC-specific oligonucleotide. All cDNA was treated with uracil-DNA glycosylase and then went through a first 18-cycle PCR with the universal primers M1SS and BC2_uni_R. As for how the authors treated the data: Normalization of each sample was performed by random selection of 1 million high-quality reads, each carrying a distinct molecular identifier. Reads with shared molecular identifiers were discarded instead of being binned into consensus sequences. MiTCR, with a Q25 quality threshold and the strictest error-elimination algorithm, was used for CDR3 identification, clonotype clustering and error correction. Lower-bound total TCR beta diversity was estimated with a nonparametric unseen species model using Euler transformation. TCRdb redid the processing of the public reads, applying fastp at Q25 and MiXCR, and retained in-frame beta chains. Identical CDR3 proteins give one entry, which carries the most common genes and DNA. What appears here as the V and J calls and clone size reflects TCRdb's work, not the paper's. The sample table shows roughly 1.6 million distinct CDR3 sequences, and about 31% are seen once. About 10% of the sample is held by the ten biggest clonotypes.

Specimen: blood. The sequence links TRBV7-9 to TRBJ2-1; the D element might be TRBD1 or TRBD2, as each aligns at 5 bases. The sequence was collected from a woman in her 30s in good health. DNA sequence: TGTGCCAGCAGTCCCACCGGGGCCGAAGAGAACAATGAGCAGTTCTTC. Translated, it reads CASSPTGAEENNEQFF.